The count of the clone carrying this TCR beta chain is one. The data belong to a study of blood T cell repertoires in COVID-19. About the study: The United States, Italy and Spain provided the acute and convalescent COVID-19 samples. In each case, the material was cDNA or gDNA derived from T cells, B-cell-depleted T cells, or PBMCs.

Original processing methods: The assay estimated nucleated cells by amplifying reference gene primers. TCRdb's copy holds only in-frame clones and misses some; the assay was immunoSEQ multiplex PCR. V and J calls and clone size are given by that table; D and trimming were obtained from the DNA. The sample has about 110,000 clones; around 84% are singletons. The ends lost 0 bases at V and 4 bases at J; junction bases unmatched: 6. The CDR3 length is 15 residues. Looked up from germline, CDR1 is MNHEY and CDR2 is SVGEGT. Sequenced: peripheral blood. The J gene is TRBJ2-7, the V gene TRBV6-2 or TRBV6-3; 7 positions agree with TRBD2. This sequence originates from a human donor in a cohort sampled during active COVID-19. Here the CDR3 DNA reads TGTGCCAGCAGTTACTCAGCGGGGACGGGTTACGAGCAGTACTTC. Translated, it gives CASSYSAGTGYEQYF.